These 13 T cell receptor gamma chains originate from one sample sequenced in a study of gamma delta lymphoproliferative disorders and STAT genes. Genomic DNA from isolated PBMCs served as the sequencing template. TCRdb re-called the multiplex PCR reads with CATT. The sample lists 680 or so gamma-chain clones, around 9.6% occurring once. The sequenced sample consisted of blood. The receptor set was obtained from a human donor in good health.

This clone is deemed large. This CDR3 is CALWEVKELGKKIKVF. CDR3 DNA: TGTGCCTTGTGGGAGGTAAAGGAGTTGGGCAAAAAAATCAAGGTATTT. The rearrangement links TRGV9 to TRGJP. The J gene, missing from TCRdb, was assigned here through DNA to germline matching. The ends lost 1 base at V and 7 bases at J; junction bases unmatched: 4. Germline V gives CDR1 GITISATS, CDR2 ISYDGTV (reference sequence). The CDR3 covers 16 residues.

This clone is large by share. This chain joins TRGV10 and TRGJ1 or TRGJ2. In the absence of a J gene in TCRdb, the DNA was matched to germline to assign it here. TRGV10 has ORF status, its function being uncertain. The CDR3 contains 13 residues. The V and J ends lost 8 bases and 0 bases, in that order; junction bases with no gene match: 5. DNA for the CDR3: TGTGCTGCGTGGACGACGAATTATTATAAGAAACTCTTT. This codes for CAAWTTNYYKKLF.

This clone is medium-sized by share. The rearrangement links TRGV10 to TRGJP1. The J gene, not given by TCRdb, was assigned here from a germline match of the nucleotide sequence. TRGV10 is an open reading frame, and its role is uncertain. The CDR3 has 13 amino acids. J lost 9 bases, V lost 8 bases, and 10 bases had no gene match. This CDR3 is CAAWDYVCWFKIF. CDR3 sequence (DNA): TGTGCTGCGTGGGATTATGTATGTTGGTTCAAGATATTT.

Judged by abundance, this clone is large. The V and J genes are TRGV3 and TRGJ1 or TRGJ2. TCRdb does not report a J gene; here it was assigned by matching the DNA to germline references. Germline values: CDR1 VTNTFY, CDR2 YDVSTARD (reference sequence). The CDR3 spans 12 residues. Trimming at V came to 2 bases and at J to 5 bases, leaving 3 bases not matched to a gene. CDR3 DNA sequence: TGTGCCACCTGGGACAAGGATTATAAGAAACTCTTT. This codes for CATWDKDYKKLF.

Sample share makes this clone medium-sized. The V call is TRGV9, the J call TRGJ1 or TRGJ2. No J gene was available from TCRdb, and it was assigned here by a germline match of the DNA. CDR1 GITISATS and CDR2 ISYDGTV come from the germline V gene (reference sequence). J lost 8 bases, V lost 0 bases, and 7 bases had no gene match. The CDR3 is 13 residues long. The CDR3: CALWEVLTDKKLF. DNA for the CDR3: TGTGCCTTGTGGGAGGTGCTTACGGATAAGAAACTCTTT.

Sample share makes this clone large. The gene calls are TRGV2 and TRGJ1 or TRGJ2. No J gene is reported in TCRdb; it was inferred here by comparing the DNA with germline. The ends lost 0 bases at V and 9 bases at J; junction bases unmatched: 17. This CDR3 comprises 16 residues. The germline gives CDR1 EGSNGY, CDR2 YDSYNSKV. CDR3 in amino acids: CATWDGPSLKSSKKLF. For the CDR3, the DNA is TGTGCCACCTGGGACGGGCCTTCCCTCAAGTCCAGTAAGAAACTCTTT.

This clone is deemed medium-sized. V usage is TRGV3 and J usage is TRGJ1 or TRGJ2. TCRdb supplies no J gene; here it was assigned by aligning the nucleotide sequence to germline. The CDR3 totals 11 residues. Germline CDR1 VTNTFY, CDR2 YDVSTARD (reference sequence). With V trimmed by 10 bases and J by 6 bases, 9 bases remained unmatched. DNA for the CDR3: TGTGCCACGGAACCTCTTTATAAGAAACTCTTT. This codes for CATEPLYKKLF.

This clone is termed medium-sized. This chain joins TRGV3 and TRGJP2. TCRdb gives no J gene; it was assigned here by matching the DNA to germline. In germline, CDR1 is VTNTFY, CDR2 YDVSTARD (reference sequence). J was trimmed by 3 bases and V by 3 bases; bases with no gene match: 7. CDR3 length: 15 residues. CDR3 bases: TGTGCCACCTGGGACGGCCGGCGTAGTGATTGGATCAAGACGTTT. This sequence encodes CATWDGRRSDWIKTF.

In its sample, this clone ranks as medium-sized. The genes are TRGV9 and TRGJ1 or TRGJ2. The J gene is not listed in TCRdb, so it was assigned here from a DNA match to germline. J gave up 10 bases and V 0 bases, and 0 bases lay outside the gene matches. Germline loops: CDR1 GITISATS, CDR2 ISYDGTV (reference sequence). The CDR3 is made up of 10 amino acids. CDR3 protein: CALWEVKKLF. CDR3 DNA: TGTGCCTTGTGGGAGGTGAAGAAACTCTTT.

This clone has just a few counts. TCRdb lists a protein that is different at residue 9 from the translated DNA; the protein given here uses the DNA translation. The gene calls are TRGV2 and TRGJ1 or TRGJ2. Since TCRdb gives no J gene, matching the DNA to germline was used here to assign it. V was pared by 1 base and J by 7 bases, with 10 bases of the junction left unmatched. CDR3 size: 14 residues. Germline CDR1 EGSNGY, CDR2 YDSYNSKV. Here the CDR3 reads CATWDGPMEYKKLF. For the CDR3, the DNA is TGTGCCACCTGGGACGGCCCAATGGAGTATAAGAAACTCTTT.

This clone qualifies as medium-sized. The gene calls are TRGV5P and TRGJ1 or TRGJ2. Here the J gene was assigned by germline matching of the DNA, as TCRdb has none. TRGV5P is reported as a pseudogene. The CDR3 has 11 amino acids. The CDR3 loop is CATWGSYEKLF. In DNA, the CDR3 is TGTGCCACCTGGGGCAGCTATGAGAAACTCTTT.

About this clone itself: The DNA is left out, because the CDR3 cannot be placed on it with certainty; the CDR3 is given as TCRdb lists it. The V gene is TRGV11; the J gene was not called. Being an ORF, TRGV11 has a function that is uncertain. The CDR3 region is 21 residues in length, termini included. The CDR3 loop reads CACWITTRIIIRNSLAVEQHF.

By proportion, this clone is medium-sized. V and J are TRGV8 and TRGJ1 or TRGJ2. In the absence of a J gene in TCRdb, the DNA was matched to germline to assign it here. CDR1 and CDR2 from the germline V gene are VENAVY and YDSYNSRV. The CDR3 extends over 13 amino acids. V gave up 1 base and J gave up 6 bases; unmatched junction bases: 6. CDR3 bases: TGTGCCACCTGGGATAGAAGAGGTTATAAGAAACTCTTT. Amino acid sequence: CATWDRRGYKKLF.